This T cell receptor beta chain is drawn from a study of blood T cell repertoires in COVID-19. About the research overall: Spain, Italy and the United States supplied samples that represented acute and convalescent COVID-19. From T cells, B-cell-depleted T cells, or PBMCs came the material, which was cDNA or gDNA.

CDR3 length: 15 residues. The V gene's germline CDR1 is SGHVS and CDR2 FQNEAQ. V lost 5 bases and J 7 bases, leaving 20 bases between the germline ends. Per the original methods: Amplification of reference gene primers was used by the study to estimate nucleated cell counts. Assay used: immunoSEQ multiplex PCR; TCRdb lists only in-frame clones, some missing. That table is the source of V, J and clone size, and D and trimming were worked out from the DNA. The repertoire has around 88,000 clones, over 90% of them found once; the top ten carry 1.5% to 2%. The TCR originated in a man in his fifties or sixties with acute or convalescent COVID-19. Sequencing input: peripheral blood. The chain links TRBV7-8 to TRBJ2-5, with D possibly being TRBD2 (7 bases). The CDR3 region has the DNA TGTGCCAGCAGCGGCCGGGGGGCCGGGGTGGGGACCCAGTACTTC. Protein: CASSGRGAGVGTQYF.